These 6 T cell receptor beta chains were all obtained from the same sample, sequenced in a study of T cell responses to AZD1222 COVID-19 vaccine. Assay: immunoSEQ multiplex PCR; the TCRdb copy retains only in-frame clones and omits some. The profile covers about 120,000 clones, with approximately 90% appearing a single time and 4.5% taken by the ten largest. The sequences come from peripheral blood, collected on day 0 of AZD1222 vaccination. These receptors all come from an adult in good health.

The CDR3 is CASSIAGTGNDGAQHF. CDR3 nucleotides: TGTGCCAGTAGTATCGCAGGGACAGGGAACGATGGGGCCCAGCATTTT. The chain links TRBV19 to TRBJ1-5, with 9 bases that match TRBD1. CDR3 length: 16 residues. V lost 3 bases and J lost 11; bases outside the gene matches: 14. CDR1 and CDR2 from the germline V gene are LNHDA and SQIVND (reference sequence).

The chain links TRBV7-8 to TRBJ2-3, with 10 bases lining up with TRBD2. Trimming took 5 bases from V and 5 from J; bases not matched to a gene: 10. The germline gives CDR1 SGHVS, CDR2 FQNEAQ. This CDR3 has 16 residues. Here the CDR3 DNA reads TGTGCCAGCAGCCACAGCGGGGGGGCCTCTAGAGATACGCAGTATTTT. This sequence encodes CASSHSGGASRDTQYF.

The chain is built from TRBV15 and TRBJ2-7; 9 nucleotides align to TRBD1. The germline CDR1 and CDR2 sequences are LNHNV and YYDKDF (reference sequence). J was trimmed by 6 bases and V by 1 base; bases with no gene match: 1. The CDR3 length is 13 residues. CDR3 loop: CATSRGTGVEQYF. The CDR3 DNA reads TGTGCCACCAGCAGAGGGACAGGGGTCGAGCAGTACTTC.

The J gene is TRBJ1-2, the V gene TRBV21-1; whether TRBD1, the table's D call, matches the DNA was not checked. TRBV21-1 is noted as a pseudogene. CDR3 length: 17 amino acids. The CDR3 region has the DNA TGTGCCAGCAGCCTAGGGGGGCCAGGGGGCGGCAACTATGGCTACACCTTC. It is translated as CASSLGGPGGGNYGYTF.

This chain joins TRBV5-4 and TRBJ2-1; tentative D call: TRBD2 (6 bases). The V end was cut by 3 bases, the J end by 7 bases, with 11 bases between. The CDR3 spans 13 residues. Germline CDR1 reads SGHNT; CDR2 reads YYREEE (reference sequence). The CDR3 here is CASSSSGSNEQFF. The CDR3 DNA is TGTGCCAGCAGCTCAAGCGGGTCTAATGAGCAGTTCTTC.

The gene calls are TRBV13 and TRBJ2-3; D call uncertain. Deletions cut 0 bases from V and 6 bases from J, with 13 bases between. Germline CDR1 is PRHDT and CDR2 is FYEKMQ (reference sequence). The length of the CDR3 is 15 residues. CDR3 loop: CASSLGAVSADTQYF. CDR3 nucleotide sequence: TGTGCCAGCAGCTTAGGGGCCGTAAGCGCGGATACGCAGTATTTT.